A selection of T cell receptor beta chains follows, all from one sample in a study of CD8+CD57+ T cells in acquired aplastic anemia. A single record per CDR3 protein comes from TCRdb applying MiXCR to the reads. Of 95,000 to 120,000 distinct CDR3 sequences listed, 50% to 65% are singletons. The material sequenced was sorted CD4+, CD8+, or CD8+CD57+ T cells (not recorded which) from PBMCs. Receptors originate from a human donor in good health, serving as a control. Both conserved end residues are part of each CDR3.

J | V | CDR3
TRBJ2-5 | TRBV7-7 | CASSLDSQETQYF
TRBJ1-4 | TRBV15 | CATSTTGAHNEKLFF
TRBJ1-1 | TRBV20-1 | CSATGQGATEAFF
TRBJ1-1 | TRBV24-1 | CATRGQGAANTEAFF
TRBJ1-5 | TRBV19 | CASSWENQPQHF
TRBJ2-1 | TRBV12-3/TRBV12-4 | CASSFGPQQFF
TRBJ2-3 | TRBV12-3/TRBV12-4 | CASSLVSGVPDTQYF
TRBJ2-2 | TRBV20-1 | CSARDFLETGELFF
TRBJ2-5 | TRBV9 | CASSVATGIQETQYF
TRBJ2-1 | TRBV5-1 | CASSPDGSSYNEQFF
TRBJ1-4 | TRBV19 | CASSREDEKLFF
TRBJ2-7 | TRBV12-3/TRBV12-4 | CASSFGPSYEQYF
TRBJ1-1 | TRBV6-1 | CASRQRNTEAFF
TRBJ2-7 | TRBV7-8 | CASSAPRPYEQYF
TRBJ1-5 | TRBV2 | CASSTGTVTYEHF
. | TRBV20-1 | CSAHRTQYF
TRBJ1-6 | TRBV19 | CASSGGQGKNSPLRF
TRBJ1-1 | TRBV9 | CASSERQGTEAFF
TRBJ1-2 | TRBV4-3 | CASSQAGAPYGYTF
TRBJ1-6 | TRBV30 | CAWGTDHNSPLHF
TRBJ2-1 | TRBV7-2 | CASSLAYNEQFF
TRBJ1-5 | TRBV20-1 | CSAKQVGNQPQHF
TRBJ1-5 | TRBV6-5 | CASSYVNPGAGNQPQHF
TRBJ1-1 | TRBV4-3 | CASSRSGTEAFF
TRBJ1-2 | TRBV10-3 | CAITQAMGYGYTF
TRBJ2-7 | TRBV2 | CTSGESRAYEQHF
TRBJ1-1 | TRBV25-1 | CASSESGEGAYTEAFF
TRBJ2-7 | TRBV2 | CASSAGTGVGEQYF
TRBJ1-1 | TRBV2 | CASSESVSLRDGFF
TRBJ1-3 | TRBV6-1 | CASSEETVAAPGNTIYF
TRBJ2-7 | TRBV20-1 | CSATGTGGNEQYF
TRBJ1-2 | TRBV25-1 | CASSGSMVYTF
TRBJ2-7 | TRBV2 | CASSLLAGWSYEQYF
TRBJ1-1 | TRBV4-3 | CASSQAGGRTEAFF
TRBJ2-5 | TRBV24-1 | CATSDPGTGQETQYF
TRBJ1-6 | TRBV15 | CATSRDSLNSPLHF
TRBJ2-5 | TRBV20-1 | CSARRTSQETQYF
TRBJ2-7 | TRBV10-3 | CAMKREGSYEQYF
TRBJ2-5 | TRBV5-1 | CASSLALAGGQEETQYF
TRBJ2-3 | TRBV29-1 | CSVQGSPATDTQYF
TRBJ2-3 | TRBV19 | CASSIQGVIGTDTQYF
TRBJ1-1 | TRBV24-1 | CATSDGQGNTEAFF
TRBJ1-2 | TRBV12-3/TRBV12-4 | CASSSPPGGYGYTF
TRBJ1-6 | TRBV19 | CASRREGYNSPLHF
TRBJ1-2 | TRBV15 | CATSIDGTGGPFGYTF
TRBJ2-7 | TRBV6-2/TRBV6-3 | CASSYVLKREQYF
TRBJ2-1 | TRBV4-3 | CASSQDRSGSSYNEQFF
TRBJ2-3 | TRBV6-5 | CASQLAGIPTDTQYF
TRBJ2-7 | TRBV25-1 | CASSGTDRGPGEQYF
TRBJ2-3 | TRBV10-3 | CAISAAGGGTDTQYF
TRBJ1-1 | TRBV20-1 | CSARSRGSTEAFF
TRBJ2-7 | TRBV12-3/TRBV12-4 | CASSVESSSYEQYF
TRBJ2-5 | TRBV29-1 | CSVGSSGQETQYF
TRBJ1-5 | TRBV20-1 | CSAGTEYSNQPQHF
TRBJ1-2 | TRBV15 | CATEAGDGYTF
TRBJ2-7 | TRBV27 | CASGTGVEQCF
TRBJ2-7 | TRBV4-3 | CASSSSGTSGEQYF
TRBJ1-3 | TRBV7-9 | CASSLDPNSIYF
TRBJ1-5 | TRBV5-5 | CASSLGHTNQPQHF
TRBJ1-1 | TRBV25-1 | CASSGGGRGHTEAFF